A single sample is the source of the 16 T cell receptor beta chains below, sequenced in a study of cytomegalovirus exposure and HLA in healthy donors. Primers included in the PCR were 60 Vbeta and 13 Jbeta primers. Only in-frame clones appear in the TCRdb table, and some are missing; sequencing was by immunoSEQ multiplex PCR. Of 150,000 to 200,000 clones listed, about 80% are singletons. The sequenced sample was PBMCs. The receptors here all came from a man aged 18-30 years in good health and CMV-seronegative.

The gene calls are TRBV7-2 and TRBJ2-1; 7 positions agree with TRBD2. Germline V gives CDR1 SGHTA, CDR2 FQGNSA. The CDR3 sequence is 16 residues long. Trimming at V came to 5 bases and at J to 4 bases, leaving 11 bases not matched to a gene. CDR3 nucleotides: TGTGCCAGCAGCCGCATAGCGGTCGGGGGGTACAATGAGCAGTTCTTC. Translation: CASSRIAVGGYNEQFF.

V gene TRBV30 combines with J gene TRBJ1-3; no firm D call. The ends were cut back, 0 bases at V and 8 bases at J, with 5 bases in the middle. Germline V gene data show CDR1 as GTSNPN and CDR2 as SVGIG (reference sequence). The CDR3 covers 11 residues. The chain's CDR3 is CAWSVLDTIYF. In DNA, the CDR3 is TGTGCCTGGAGTGTACTGGACACCATATATTTT.

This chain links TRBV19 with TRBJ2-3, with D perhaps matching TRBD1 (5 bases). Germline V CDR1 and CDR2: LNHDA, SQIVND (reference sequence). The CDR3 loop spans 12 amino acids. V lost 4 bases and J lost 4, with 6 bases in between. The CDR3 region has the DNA TGTGCCAGTAGTACGACAGCAGATACGCAGTATTTT. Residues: CASSTTADTQYF. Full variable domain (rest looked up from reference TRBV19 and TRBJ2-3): DGGITQSPKYLFRKEGQNVTLSCEQNLNHDAMYWYRQDPGQGLRLIYYSQIVNDFQKGDIAEGYSVSREKKESFPLTVTSAQKNPTAFYLCASSTTADTQYFGPGTRLTVL.

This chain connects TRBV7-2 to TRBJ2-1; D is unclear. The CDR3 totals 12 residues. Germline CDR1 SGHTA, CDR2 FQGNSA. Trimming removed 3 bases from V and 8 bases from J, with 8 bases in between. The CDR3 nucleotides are TGTGCCAGCAGCTTCTATGGTGATGAGCAGTTCTTC. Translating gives CASSFYGDEQFF.

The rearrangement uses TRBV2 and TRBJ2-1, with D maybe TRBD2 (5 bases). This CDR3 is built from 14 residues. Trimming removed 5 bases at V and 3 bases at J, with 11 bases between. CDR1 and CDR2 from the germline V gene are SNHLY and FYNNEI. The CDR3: CASSPSGIYNEQFF. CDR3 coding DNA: TGTGCCAGCAGTCCCAGCGGAATCTACAATGAGCAGTTCTTC.

The CDR3 DNA reads TGCAGCGTTGAAGATCACGCGGGATCAGAAGAGACCCAGTACTTC. Protein product: CSVEDHAGSEETQYF. The rearrangement joins TRBV29-1 to TRBJ2-5; a possible D gene is TRBD2 (6 bases). There are 15 residues in the CDR3. V shed 0 bases and J shed 3 bases, with 14 bases lying between them. Germline V gives CDR1 SQVTM, CDR2 ANQGSEA.

The CDR3 loop reads CASSLLAGSSSQYF. Here the CDR3 DNA reads TGTGCCAGCAGTCTGCTTGCGGGGTCGAGCAGCCAGTACTTC. The chain joins TRBV27 to TRBJ2-5; TRBD2 might be the D (6 bases). With 5 bases removed from V and 10 bases from J, the gap between germline ends came to 20 bases. Germline values: CDR1 MNHEY, CDR2 SMNVEV (reference sequence). The CDR3 totals 14 residues.

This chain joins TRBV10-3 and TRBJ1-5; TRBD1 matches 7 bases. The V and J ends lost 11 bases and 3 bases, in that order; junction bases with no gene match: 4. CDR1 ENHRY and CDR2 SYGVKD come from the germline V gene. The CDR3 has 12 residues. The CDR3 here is CAPGQINQPQHF. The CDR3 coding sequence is TGTGCCCCGGGACAGATCAATCAGCCCCAGCATTTT.

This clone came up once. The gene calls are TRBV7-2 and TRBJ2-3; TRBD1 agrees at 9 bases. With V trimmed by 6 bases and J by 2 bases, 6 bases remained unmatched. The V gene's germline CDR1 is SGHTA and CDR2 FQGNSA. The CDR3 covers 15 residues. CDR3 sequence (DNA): TGTGCCAGCAGATCGGACAGGGGCCACACAGATACGCAGTATTTT. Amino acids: CASRSDRGHTDTQYF.

The CDR3 loop is CASSTSVTGELFF. The CDR3 DNA is TGTGCCAGCAGTACGAGCGTCACCGGGGAGCTGTTTTTT. The chain carries TRBV6-5 and TRBJ2-2; no definite D call. In germline, CDR1 is MNHEY, CDR2 SVGAGI. Trimming left V 5 bases short and J 4 bases short, with 8 bases between. CDR3 length: 13 residues.

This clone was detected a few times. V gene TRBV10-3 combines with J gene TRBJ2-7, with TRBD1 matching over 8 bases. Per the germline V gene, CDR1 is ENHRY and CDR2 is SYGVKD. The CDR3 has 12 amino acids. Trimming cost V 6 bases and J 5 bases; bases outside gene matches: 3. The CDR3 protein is CAISWTGNEQYF. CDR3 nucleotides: TGTGCCATCAGCTGGACAGGGAACGAGCAGTACTTC.

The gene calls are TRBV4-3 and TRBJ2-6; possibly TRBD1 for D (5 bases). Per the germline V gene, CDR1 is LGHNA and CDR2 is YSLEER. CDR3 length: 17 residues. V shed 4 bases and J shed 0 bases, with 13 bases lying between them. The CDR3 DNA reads TGCGCCAGCAGCCCATGGGGCCAAAACTCTGGGGCCAACGTCCTGACTTTC. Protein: CASSPWGQNSGANVLTF.

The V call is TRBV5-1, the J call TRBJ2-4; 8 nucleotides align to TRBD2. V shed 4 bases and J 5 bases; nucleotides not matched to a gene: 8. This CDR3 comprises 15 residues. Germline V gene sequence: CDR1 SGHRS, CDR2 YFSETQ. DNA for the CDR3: TGCGCCAGCAGCACGGGACTAGACTGGGAAAACATTCAGTACTTC. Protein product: CASSTGLDWENIQYF.

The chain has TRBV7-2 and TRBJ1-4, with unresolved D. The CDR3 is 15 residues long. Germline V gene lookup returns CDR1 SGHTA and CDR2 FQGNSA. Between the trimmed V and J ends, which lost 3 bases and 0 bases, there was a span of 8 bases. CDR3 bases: TGTGCCAGCAGCTTCCGACTATCAACTAATGAAAAACTGTTTTTT. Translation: CASSFRLSTNEKLFF.

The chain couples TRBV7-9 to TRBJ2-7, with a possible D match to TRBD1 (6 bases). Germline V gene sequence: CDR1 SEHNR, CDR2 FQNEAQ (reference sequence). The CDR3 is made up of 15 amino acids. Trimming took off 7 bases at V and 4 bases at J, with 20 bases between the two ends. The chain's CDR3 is CASTPRTAPWYEQYF. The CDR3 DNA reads TGTGCCAGCACCCCCAGGACAGCACCGTGGTACGAGCAGTACTTC.

The CDR3 DNA is TGCGCCAGCAGCCTAGGACAGGGTAATCAGCCCCAGCATTTT. This codes for CASSLGQGNQPQHF. This chain links TRBV4-1 with TRBJ1-5; 8 positions agree with TRBD1. The CDR3 consists of 14 residues. CDR1 and CDR2 (germline): MGHRA, YSYEKL. The ends lost 4 bases at V and 4 bases at J; junction bases unmatched: 3.